This record covers a single T cell receptor beta chain. The data belong to a study of CD8 T cells in Susac syndrome. TCR beta sequencing was performed on blood CD8+ and CD4+ T cells. The TEMRA cells underwent FACS enrichment, while the CD8+ and CD4+ T cells underwent negative isolation. Looked up from germline, CDR1 is SQVTM and CDR2 is ANQGSEA. The CDR3 covers 17 residues. Trimming shortened V by 4 bases and J by 6 bases, and 27 bases separated the two germline ends. With random hexamers, about 0.5 to 1 ug RNA was reverse transcribed. TCRdb re-analysed the immunoSEQ multiplex PCR reads in MiXCR, keeping a single row per CDR3 protein. The table records approximately 190,000 distinct CDR3 sequences, 95% of them present only once.

This receptor was taken from a human donor with Susac syndrome. V gene TRBV29-1 combines with J gene TRBJ1-2; D remains unclear. The sequenced sample was CD8+ T cells from PBMCs. As DNA, the CDR3 is TGCAGCGTTGGGGTTAGGGAGCCCGTGGCCCATTGGCATGGCTACACCTTC. This gives the protein CSVGVREPVAHWHGYTF.